This T cell receptor beta chain was captured by sequencing in a study of cytomegalovirus exposure and HLA in healthy donors. Overall study findings and caveats: A link between a missense DCLRE1C variant and TCR beta V- and J-gene trimming emerged from a later analysis.

Both 60 Vbeta primers and 13 Jbeta primers went into the PCR. Measured with immunoSEQ multiplex PCR; TCRdb has only the in-frame clones, and not every one. This sample yields roughly 200,000 clones, of which around 83% are seen a single time; approximately 1.7% belongs to the top ten. On this clone: Antigen unknown.

V was pared by 5 bases and J by 6 bases, with 10 bases of the junction left unmatched. Germline assignment: CDR1 SGHTA and CDR2 FQGNSA. The CDR3 is 16 residues long. Sequencing was performed on PBMCs. The chain uses TRBV7-2 and TRBJ2-1; 10 bases match TRBD2. The sequence came from a man aged 40-49 years in good health and CMV-seropositive. CDR3 region: CASSPKGASGGNEQFF. DNA of the CDR3: TGTGCCAGCAGCCCTAAGGGGGCTAGCGGGGGCAATGAGCAGTTCTTC. Combining the CDR3 with reference TRBV7-2 and TRBJ2-1 gives the whole variable domain GAGVSQSPSNKVTEKGKDVELRCDPISGHTALYWYRQSLGQGLEFLIYFQGNSAPDKSGLPSDRFSAERTGGSVSTLTIQRTQQEDSAVYLCASSPKGASGGNEQFFGPGTRLTVL.